The following is a T cell receptor (beta chain) sequence with its context. The antigen remains unidentified. The CDR3 carries no conserved terminal phenylalanine or tryptophan, so it likely arises from a read error. Primers included in the PCR were 60 Vbeta and 13 Jbeta primers. Sequencing was performed with immunoSEQ multiplex PCR; in TCRdb, only in-frame clones are kept and a portion is missing. The sample holds about 200,000 clones; 65% to 90% are singletons and the top ten take around 0.3%. This CDR3 region has 16 residues. The germline gives CDR1 MGHRA, CDR2 YSYEKL. Trimming took 4 bases from V and 0 from J, leaving 14 bases between them. This record comes from a study of cytomegalovirus exposure and HLA in healthy donors. Study-level results: Overall, around 160 TCR beta chains were annotated as cytomegalovirus-associated.

What was sequenced was PBMCs. The TCR was taken from a woman under 40 in good health and CMV-seronegative. The chain has TRBV4-1 and TRBJ2-3; D call uncertain. The CDR3 DNA is TGCGCCAGCAGCCCGTCAAGCACTCCAAGCACAGATACGCAGTATTCT. Translated: CASSPSSTPSTDTQYS.